A single TCR beta chain is shown here with its context. Its specificity is not known. These data belong to a study of blood T cells in healthy people across ages. General study points: Observed TCR beta diversity showed a strong correlation with the percentage of naive T cells as measured by flow cytometry.

The CDR3 has 13 amino acids. The ends were cut back, 2 bases at V and 3 bases at J, with 5 bases in the middle. It was with a sample-barcoded 5' primer and a J-beta primer mix that a second PCR of about 6 to 11 cycles was run. TCRdb redid the calling of the 5' RACE reads with MiXCR, one entry per CDR3 protein. The data contain around 1,000,000 distinct CDR3 sequences, roughly a quarter of them singletons. These data are also associated with another study on T cells of mothers and their children. That report adds: Relative to unrelated pairs, biologically related mother-child dyads exhibited marginally greater, non-significant overlap.

Sequences were obtained from blood. This clonotype originated in a girl aged 2 to 10 in good health. J is TRBJ1-5 and V is TRBV12-3 or TRBV12-4; D is ambiguous. In DNA, the CDR3 is TGTGCCAGCAGTTTACAGGACAATCAGCCCCAGCATTTT. It is translated as CASSLQDNQPQHF.